A selection of T cell receptor beta chains follows, all from one sample in a study of T cells in localized non-small cell lung cancer. Clones were sequenced by immunoSEQ multiplex PCR, and TCRdb holds only the in-frame ones, with some missing. This table has 20,000 to 25,000 clones, 84% appearing once. The source material was PBMCs, sampled before any cancer treatment. The receptors were sampled from a man aged 35 to 70 with stage II lung adenocarcinoma. Each CDR3 is given with its conserved first and last residue. Fields, in order: CDR3 length, D gene, clone size, J gene, V gene, CDR3 protein, CDR3 DNA. The D gene is left open where the match is weak. Clone size is not always given. Where it is, it says once, few, many or a class for expanded clones.

length: 14
D: -
size: -
J: TRBJ2-2
V: TRBV11-2
CDR3: CASSLYLNTGELFF
DNA: TGTGCCAGCAGCTTGTACCTTAACACCGGGGAGCTGTTTTTT

length: 13
D: TRBD1
size: -
J: TRBJ1-6
V: TRBV10-1
CDR3: CASSRDRYSPLHF
DNA: TGCGCCAGCAGCCGGGACAGATACTCACCCCTCCACTTT

length: 13
D: -
size: -
J: TRBJ1-4
V: TRBV5-1
CDR3: CASSEGVLEKLFF
DNA: TGCGCCAGCAGTGAGGGGGTTCTTGAAAAACTGTTTTTT

length: 15
D: -
size: -
J: TRBJ1-4
V: TRBV15
CDR3: CATSRARATNEKLFF
DNA: TGTGCCACCAGCAGAGCGCGTGCAACTAATGAAAAACTGTTTTTT

length: 13
D: -
size: few
J: TRBJ1-1
V: TRBV30
CDR3: CATTSDSLFEAFF
DNA: TGTGCCACCACCTCGGACAGTTTGTTTGAAGCTTTCTTT

length: 9
D: -
size: -
J: TRBJ1-1
V: TRBV20-1
CDR3: CSASLPSVF
DNA: TGCAGTGCTAGTCTTCCGTCGGTTTTT

length: 16
D: -
size: once
J: TRBJ1-2
V: TRBV7-6
CDR3: CASSLGQGPRGHGYTF
DNA: TGTGCCAGCAGCTTGGGTCAGGGACCTCGAGGCCATGGCTACACCTTC

length: 18
D: -
size: -
J: TRBJ1-5
V: TRBV5-6
CDR3: CASSLGSGGVIGNQPQHF
DNA: TGTGCCAGCAGCTTGGGCAGTGGGGGGGTGATCGGCAATCAGCCCCAGCATTTT

length: 16
D: -
size: -
J: TRBJ1-2
V: TRBV7-8
CDR3: CASSEALMARFGGYTF
DNA: TGTGCCAGCAGCGAAGCATTGATGGCCCGGTTCGGTGGCTACACCTTC

length: 12
D: -
size: -
J: TRBJ1-5
V: TRBV19
CDR3: CASSPQNQPQHF
DNA: TGTGCCAGTAGTCCTCAAAATCAGCCCCAGCATTTT

length: 14
D: -
size: -
J: TRBJ2-7
V: TRBV6-1
CDR3: CASSKTPGVYEQYF
DNA: TGTGCCAGCAGCAAGACACCAGGGGTGTACGAGCAGTACTTC

length: 15
D: TRBD2
size: -
J: TRBJ2-1
V: TRBV7-9
CDR3: CASSSGLAGGSEQFF
DNA: TGTGCCAGCAGCTCCGGACTAGCGGGAGGGAGTGAGCAGTTCTTC

length: 15
D: -
size: -
J: TRBJ1-1
V: TRBV5-4
CDR3: CASSLVQGVGTEAFF
DNA: TGTGCCAGCAGCTTGGTACAAGGAGTAGGCACTGAAGCTTTCTTT

length: 14
D: -
size: -
J: TRBJ1-2
V: TRBV5-5
CDR3: CASSWTGTVYGYTF
DNA: TGTGCCAGCAGCTGGACCGGGACTGTATATGGCTACACCTTC

length: 12
D: -
size: few
J: TRBJ1-2
V: TRBV15
CDR3: CATSGRHYGYTF
DNA: TGTGCCACCAGCGGGAGACATTATGGCTACACCTTC

length: 12
D: -
size: once
J: TRBJ1-3
V: TRBV12-5
CDR3: CASGNNGNTIYF
DNA: TGTGCTAGTGGCAACAATGGAAACACCATATATTTT

length: 16
D: TRBD1
size: once
J: TRBJ2-7
V: TRBV6-4
CDR3: CASSDERTGGMDEQYF
DNA: TGTGCCAGCAGTGACGAACGGACAGGGGGGATGGACGAGCAGTACTTC

length: 13
D: -
size: -
J: TRBJ2-3
V: TRBV6-6
CDR3: CASESSSTDTQYF
DNA: TGTGCCAGCGAAAGCTCTAGCACAGATACGCAGTATTTT

length: 16
D: TRBD1
size: few
J: TRBJ1-6
V: TRBV5-6
CDR3: CASSLVGRGSNSPLHF
DNA: TGTGCCAGCAGCTTGGTCGGCAGGGGGAGCAATTCACCCCTCCACTTT

length: 16
D: -
size: -
J: TRBJ2-2
V: TRBV7-3
CDR3: CASSLFGQVNTGELFF
DNA: TGTGCCAGCAGCTTATTTGGGCAGGTGAACACCGGGGAGCTGTTTTTT

length: 15
D: -
size: once
J: TRBJ2-7
V: TRBV7-9
CDR3: CASSLDWRPSYEQYF
DNA: TGTGCCAGCAGCTTAGATTGGCGTCCTTCCTACGAGCAGTACTTC

length: 14
D: TRBD1
size: -
J: TRBJ1-1
V: TRBV7-2
CDR3: CASSTTGGHTEAFF
DNA: TGTGCCAGCAGCACGACAGGGGGTCACACTGAAGCTTTCTTT

length: 11
D: -
size: -
J: TRBJ2-1
V: TRBV2
CDR3: CASSENGEQFF
DNA: TGTGCCAGCAGTGAAAACGGTGAGCAGTTCTTC

length: 12
D: -
size: few
J: TRBJ2-7
V: TRBV7-6
CDR3: CASSLEGWEQYF
DNA: TGTGCCAGCAGCTTAGAAGGGTGGGAGCAGTACTTC

length: 16
D: -
size: -
J: TRBJ2-6
V: TRBV28
CDR3: CASSLVSQTGANVLTF
DNA: TGTGCCAGCAGTTTAGTGTCACAGACTGGGGCCAACGTCCTGACTTTC

length: 15
D: -
size: -
J: TRBJ2-1
V: TRBV5-1
CDR3: CASSLSGYNYNEQFF
DNA: TGCGCCAGCAGCTTGAGTGGCTACAATTACAATGAGCAGTTCTTC

length: 15
D: -
size: -
J: TRBJ2-4
V: TRBV30
CDR3: CAYDTGAVAKNIQYF
DNA: TGTGCCTATGACACGGGGGCCGTAGCCAAAAACATTCAGTACTTC

length: 14
D: TRBD2
size: -
J: TRBJ2-5
V: TRBV9
CDR3: CASSVGTSGETQYF
DNA: TGTGCCAGCAGCGTAGGGACTAGCGGGGAGACCCAGTACTTC

length: 13
D: TRBD2
size: -
J: TRBJ2-7
V: TRBV11-2
CDR3: CAWSTSGPYEQYF
DNA: TGTGCCTGGAGTACTAGCGGTCCTTACGAGCAGTACTTC

length: 13
D: TRBD1
size: medium-sized
J: TRBJ1-5
V: TRBV6-5
CDR3: CASSRTGNQPQHF
DNA: TGTGCCAGCAGTCGGACAGGGAATCAGCCCCAGCATTTT

length: 15
D: TRBD1
size: once
J: TRBJ1-5
V: TRBV9
CDR3: CASSVGQGLGQPQHF
DNA: TGTGCCAGCAGCGTTGGACAGGGGTTGGGTCAGCCCCAGCATTTT

length: 15
D: -
size: -
J: TRBJ2-3
V: TRBV25-1
CDR3: CASSEYYGGTDTQYF
DNA: TGTGCCAGCAGTGAATATTACGGGGGAACAGATACGCAGTATTTT

length: 12
D: TRBD2
size: -
J: TRBJ2-1
V: TRBV7-7
CDR3: CASSPAGDEQFF
DNA: TGTGCCAGCAGCCCAGCGGGAGACGAGCAGTTCTTC

length: 14
D: TRBD2
size: -
J: TRBJ2-7
V: TRBV5-1
CDR3: CASHSGGGSGEQYF
DNA: TGCGCCAGCCACTCCGGCGGGGGAAGTGGCGAGCAGTACTTC

length: 13
D: -
size: -
J: TRBJ1-2
V: TRBV25-1
CDR3: CASSLGTNYGYTF
DNA: TGTGCCAGCAGTCTCGGCACCAACTATGGCTACACCTTC

length: 12
D: -
size: -
J: TRBJ1-2
V: TRBV28
CDR3: CASSYQQGGYTF
DNA: TGTGCCAGCAGTTACCAACAGGGTGGCTACACCTTC

length: 11
D: -
size: -
J: TRBJ2-7
V: TRBV27
CDR3: CASSLSYEQYF
DNA: TGTGCCAGCAGTCTTTCCTACGAGCAGTACTTC

length: 13
D: -
size: -
J: TRBJ2-7
V: TRBV7-2
CDR3: CASSLAGAHEQYF
DNA: TGTGCCAGCAGCTTAGCGGGAGCCCACGAGCAGTACTTC

length: 18
D: -
size: -
J: TRBJ2-3
V: TRBV11-2
CDR3: CASSLVRDQRRFTDTQYF
DNA: TGTGCCAGCAGCTTGGTGAGGGACCAACGCCGTTTCACAGATACGCAGTATTTT

length: 15
D: TRBD1
size: -
J: TRBJ2-7
V: TRBV4-3
CDR3: CASSQEQGRYYEQYF
DNA: TGCGCCAGCAGCCAAGAACAGGGGCGGTACTACGAGCAGTACTTC

length: 14
D: -
size: -
J: TRBJ2-1
V: TRBV4-3
CDR3: CASSLGPSIGEQFF
DNA: TGCGCCAGCAGCCTGGGACCCTCGATTGGAGAGCAGTTCTTC

length: 15
D: -
size: -
J: TRBJ1-2
V: TRBV14
CDR3: CASSQAGTNYGGYTF
DNA: TGTGCCAGCAGCCAAGCTGGGACAAACTATGGGGGCTACACCTTC

length: 19
D: TRBD2
size: -
J: TRBJ2-7
V: TRBV15
CDR3: CATSARLAGDLKISYEQYF
DNA: TGTGCCACCAGCGCCAGACTAGCGGGAGACCTAAAGATTTCCTACGAGCAGTACTTC

length: 13
D: -
size: -
J: TRBJ2-7
V: TRBV4-2
CDR3: CASSPAHAYEQYF
DNA: TGTGCCAGCAGCCCTGCCCACGCCTACGAGCAGTACTTC

length: 16
D: -
size: -
J: TRBJ2-7
V: TRBV21-1
CDR3: CASSKKGGDSTYEQYF
DNA: TGTGCCAGCAGCAAAAAGGGCGGAGATTCGACCTACGAGCAGTACTTC

length: 16
D: TRBD2
size: -
J: TRBJ2-5
V: TRBV7-6
CDR3: CASSLPPSGSGETQYF
DNA: TGTGCCAGCAGCTTACCCCCTAGCGGGAGTGGGGAGACCCAGTACTTC

length: 15
D: -
size: -
J: TRBJ2-6
V: TRBV6-6
CDR3: CASSLRDSGANVLTF
DNA: TGTGCCAGCAGTTTACGGGACTCTGGGGCCAACGTCCTGACTTTC

length: 14
D: -
size: once
J: TRBJ1-2
V: TRBV19
CDR3: CASSMAWVNYGYTF
DNA: TGTGCCAGTAGTATGGCGTGGGTTAACTATGGCTACACCTTC